This TCR beta chain was obtained from a study of blood T cells in healthy people across ages. General observations from the study: Researchers deemed the diversity estimates from one million T cells underestimates. The study found more naive CD4+ cells and higher diversity in long-lived than aged donors.

Together with a sample-barcoded 5' primer, a J-beta primer mix was included in a second PCR lasting about 7 to 12 cycles. The study obtained at least 3 million CDR3-containing paired-end reads from every sample. MiXCR was run by TCRdb on the 5' RACE reads, yielding one entry per CDR3 protein. The sample lists roughly 1,800,000 distinct CDR3 sequences, around half occurring once. This clonotype appeared a few times. Antigen: not known. This CDR3 has 16 amino acids. V lost 2 bases and J 4 bases, leaving 17 bases between the germline ends. CDR1 and CDR2 from the germline V gene are MNHNS and SASEGT. Every donor provided approximately 10 milliliters of peripheral blood.

The chain has TRBV6-1 and TRBJ1-2; perhaps TRBD1 as D (5 bases). The source material was blood. This sequence was found in a middle-aged woman in good health. CDR3 region: CASSEYGAGTIYGYTF. The CDR3 coding sequence is TGTGCCAGCAGTGAATACGGTGCGGGGACCATCTATGGCTACACCTTC.